One sample yielded the 20 T cell receptor beta chains listed below, sequenced in a study of T-cell reconstitution after alpha-beta-depleted transplantation in children. Preparation of the TCRbeta library used unique molecular identifiers. TCRdb itself ran the PCR reads through MiXCR, one entry per CDR3 protein. Altogether about 360,000 distinct CDR3 sequences are present, about 14% being singletons, with the ten largest covering 3.5% to 4.5%. The sequences come from PBMCs, collected from the stem cell graft. Receptors were obtained from a human donor who donated a stem cell graft to a child with Fanconi anemia.

This clonotype has a handful of counts. This rearrangement joins TRBV29-1 to TRBJ1-5; TRBD1 is a possible D gene (6 bases). V gave up 7 bases and J gave up 3 bases, with 10 bases separating them. This CDR3 comprises 12 residues. CDR1 and CDR2 (germline): SQVTM, ANQGSEA. The CDR3 protein is CSERTANQPQHF. The CDR3 DNA reads TGCAGCGAAAGGACAGCCAATCAGCCCCAGCATTTT. The full variable domain, in which reference TRBV29-1 and TRBJ1-5 provide the parts outside the CDR3, is SAVISQKPSRDICQRGTSLTIQCQVDSQVTMMFWYRQQPGQSLTLIATANQGSEATYESGFVIDKFPISRPNLTFSTLTVSNMSPEDSSIYLCSERTANQPQHFGDGTRLSIL.

The V call is TRBV29-1, the J call TRBJ2-3; D may be TRBD2 (7 bases). The V gene's germline CDR1 is SQVTM and CDR2 ANQGSEA. V lost 7 bases and J lost 4, with 21 bases in between. The CDR3 consists of 15 residues. The CDR3: CSAQTWGGLSDTQYF. The CDR3 DNA is TGCAGCGCCCAGACATGGGGGGGCCTTTCAGATACGCAGTATTTT.

This clonotype was recorded at least ten times. The V gene is TRBV10-3, the J gene TRBJ2-7; perhaps TRBD2 as D (5 bases). The V end lost 10 bases, the J end lost 5 bases, and 18 bases lay between the germline ends. Germline-derived CDR1 and CDR2 are ENHRY and SYGVKD. The CDR3 is 13 amino acids. CDR3 amino acids: CATAREGANEQYV. The CDR3 bases are TGTGCCACCGCCCGAGAGGGTGCAAACGAGCAGTACGTC.

The chain is built from TRBV25-1 and TRBJ1-4, with D possibly TRBD1 on 6 matching bases. The CDR3 sequence is 15 residues long. The germline V and J ends were trimmed by 6 bases and 10 bases, with 21 bases remaining between them. From germline, CDR1 is MGHDK and CDR2 SYGVNS. CDR3 nucleotides: TGTGCCAGCAGCGTCAATCGTCAGGGGATACCAAAACTGTTTTTT. Amino acids: CASSVNRQGIPKLFF.

This chain links TRBV11-2 with TRBJ1-2; D is ambiguous. Trimming removed 4 bases from V and 8 bases from J, with 11 bases in between. Germline V gene sequence: CDR1 SGHAT, CDR2 FQNNGV. This CDR3 region has 12 residues. The CDR3 nucleotides are TGTGCCAGCAGCTCAGAGGAGTCCGGCTACACCTTC. Its translation: CASSSEESGYTF.

This clonotype was seen more than once but under ten times. The V call is TRBV12-3 or TRBV12-4, the J call TRBJ1-1; D unresolved. This CDR3 is 15 amino acids long. Trimming shortened V by 5 bases and J by 1 base, and 14 bases separated the two germline ends. CDR3 protein: CASSPRRSRNTEAFF. Written as DNA, the CDR3 is TGTGCCAGCAGTCCGAGAAGGTCGAGGAACACTGAAGCTTTCTTT.

The chain combines TRBV5-1 with TRBJ1-2, with D possibly matching TRBD1 (5 bases). The CDR3 has 13 amino acids. V lost 2 bases, J lost 8 bases, and 13 bases lay in between. Germline CDR1 and CDR2: SGHRS and YFSETQ. The CDR3: CASSFEGMRGYTF. The CDR3 bases are TGCGCCAGCAGCTTTGAGGGGATGAGGGGCTACACCTTC. The entire variable domain, with the rest obtained from reference TRBV5-1 and TRBJ1-2, is as follows: KAGVTQTPRYLIKTRGQQVTLSCSPISGHRSVSWYQQTPGQGLQFLFEYFSETQRNKGNFPGRFSGRQFSNSRSEMNVSTLELGDSALYLCASSFEGMRGYTFGSGTRLTVV.

This clonotype has ten or more counts. The J gene is TRBJ2-7, the V gene TRBV7-2, with TRBD1 as a possible D gene (5 bases). The germline V gene has CDR1 SGHTA and CDR2 FQGNSA. V was pared by 5 bases and J by 11 bases, with 13 bases between. The CDR3 extends over 11 amino acids. The CDR3 nucleotides read TGTGCCAGCAGCCAGGGCAGGGCCGAGTACTTC. Translation gives CASSQGRAEYF.

This clonotype was counted many times. The chain couples TRBV25-1 to TRBJ2-3, with TRBD2 identical over 9 bases. Germline assignment: CDR1 MGHDK and CDR2 SYGVNS. V lost 4 bases to trimming and J lost 2 bases; unmatched junction nucleotides: 4. The CDR3 totals 15 residues. For the CDR3, the DNA is TGTGCCAGCAGTGCCGGCGGGGGGGCCACAGATACGCAGTATTTT. Protein sequence: CASSAGGGATDTQYF.

The sample holds many counts of this clonotype. The chain uses TRBV29-1 and TRBJ2-1; unclear D gene. The CDR3 runs 14 residues. The germline gives CDR1 SQVTM, CDR2 ANQGSEA. Trimming pared 1 base from V and 0 bases from J, leaving 7 bases between. The DNA of the CDR3 is TGCAGCGTTGAAGGGCAGGACTCCTACAATGAGCAGTTCTTC. Its protein is CSVEGQDSYNEQFF.

This clonotype was seen a few times. In DNA form, the CDR3 reads TGCGCCAGCAGCTTGGGACAGTTCAATCAGCCCCAGCATTTT. Its translation is CASSLGQFNQPQHF. The chain employs TRBV5-1 and TRBJ1-5; possible D gene TRBD1, 5 bases. V shed 0 bases and J shed 3 bases, with 7 bases lying between them. The CDR3 sequence is 14 residues long. From germline, CDR1 is SGHRS and CDR2 YFSETQ.

This clonotype was detected only a few times. CDR3 coding DNA: TGTGCCAGCAGCCGTTCAGACTACGAGCAGTACGTC. Amino acid sequence: CASSRSDYEQYV. The chain has TRBV11-2 and TRBJ2-7; D gene unclear. Germline CDR1 and CDR2: SGHAT and FQNNGV. This CDR3 contains 12 residues. V shed 5 bases and J shed 3 bases, with 8 bases lying between them.

CDR3 region: CASRPTGPEQYF. CDR3 nucleotide sequence: TGTGCCAGCAGACCAACAGGGCCCGAGCAGTACTTC. This chain uses TRBV7-2 with TRBJ2-7, with D tentatively TRBD1 (6 bases). Trimming took 6 bases from V and 6 from J, leaving 12 bases between them. This CDR3 is built from 12 residues. Germline V gene sequence: CDR1 SGHTA, CDR2 FQGNSA.

This clonotype was seen a handful of times. The gene calls are TRBV20-1 and TRBJ1-1; 7 positions match TRBD1. Per the germline V gene, CDR1 is DFQATT and CDR2 is SNEGSKA (reference sequence). Trimming removed 4 bases from V and 1 base from J; junction bases left unmatched: 15. This CDR3 has 17 amino acids. The DNA of the CDR3 is TGCAGTGCTAAGAGATTCGGTAGGGGGACAGAGAACACTGAAGCTTTCTTT. Translation: CSAKRFGRGTENTEAFF.

The rearrangement joins TRBV4-3 to TRBJ1-4; D is perhaps TRBD1 (6 bases). The CDR3 length is 14 residues. The germline gives CDR1 LGHNA, CDR2 YSLEER. Trimming pared 4 bases from V and 3 bases from J, leaving 9 bases between. The CDR3 is CASSPRGANEKLFF. The CDR3 DNA reads TGCGCCAGCAGCCCCAGGGGAGCTAATGAAAAACTGTTTTTT.

This clonotype turned up a few times. The CDR3 sequence: CSAKGTDDTIYGYTF. In DNA form, the CDR3 reads TGCAGTGCTAAAGGGACGGACGATACAATTTATGGCTACACCTTC. The chain has TRBV20-1 and TRBJ1-2; a weak D match, TRBD1 (5 bases). The CDR3 is 15 amino acids. CDR1 and CDR2 from the germline V gene are DFQATT and SNEGSKA (reference sequence). The V gene lost 4 bases and the J gene lost 5 bases, with 20 bases spanning the gap.

This clonotype was seen more than once but under ten times. The chain is built from TRBV10-3 and TRBJ2-4; TRBD1 agrees at 7 bases. Germline V gives CDR1 ENHRY, CDR2 SYGVKD. The V gene end was trimmed by 8 bases and the J gene end by 0 bases; junction bases not matched to a gene: 10. This CDR3 has 16 amino acids. The CDR3 sequence: CAIGTEISSAKNIQYF. The CDR3 DNA reads as TGTGCCATCGGGACAGAGATCTCCTCAGCCAAAAACATTCAGTACTTC.

In its sample, this clonotype was seen a few times. The chain joins TRBV20-1 to TRBJ2-1, with 8 nucleotides matching TRBD1. The germline CDR1 and CDR2 sequences are DFQATT and SNEGSKA (reference sequence). The CDR3 contains 14 residues. With 3 bases clipped from V and 6 bases from J, the junction kept 7 bases outside the gene matches. Written as DNA, the CDR3 is TGCAGTGCTAGTGCTATTGACAGGGGCAATGAGCAGTTCTTC. Its protein is CSASAIDRGNEQFF.

Notes on this clonotype: The junction departs from germline at one end; a sequencing error may be responsible. CDR3 residues: CASSQYVNRNSEAFF. CDR3 DNA: TGTGCCAGCAGCCAATATGTCAATCGTAACAGTGAAGCTTTCTTT. The J gene is TRBJ1-1, the V gene TRBV3-1; D gene uncertain. The CDR3 covers 15 residues. In germline, CDR1 is LGHDT, CDR2 YNNKEL (reference sequence).

This clonotype occurred a few times. This sequence joins TRBV20-1 and TRBJ1-4; unclear D gene. This CDR3 contains 13 residues. V gave up 3 bases and J gave up 4 bases, with 9 bases separating them. The germline V gene has CDR1 DFQATT and CDR2 SNEGSKA (reference sequence). The CDR3: CSARRGLNEKLFF. Here the CDR3 DNA reads TGCAGTGCTAGGCGTGGTCTTAATGAAAAACTGTTTTTT.